Listed below are T cell receptor beta chains from one sample, sequenced in a study of cytomegalovirus exposure and HLA in healthy donors. The assay was immunoSEQ multiplex PCR, and TCRdb's table has in-frame clones only and misses some. The sample lists roughly 120,000 clones; nearly 65% were seen once. Source material: PBMCs. These receptors all come from a man aged 40-49 years in good health and CMV-seropositive. CDR3s include the opening cysteine and the closing phenylalanine or tryptophan. Each record gives: J gene, V gene, clone size, D gene, CDR3 protein, CDR3 DNA. D genes are given only for firm matches. The listing skips clone size in some rows; elsewhere it reads once, few, many or a size class.

J gene: TRBJ2-7; V gene: TRBV5-1; clone size: .; D gene: TRBD2; CDR3 protein: CASSLVLAGEPYEQYF; CDR3 DNA: TGCGCCAGCAGCTTGGTACTAGCGGGCGAGCCCTACGAGCAGTACTTC
J gene: TRBJ2-3; V gene: TRBV18; clone size: .; D gene: .; CDR3 protein: CASSSSSTDTQYF; CDR3 DNA: TGTGCCAGCTCATCTAGTAGCACAGATACGCAGTATTTT
J gene: TRBJ2-5; V gene: TRBV5-1; clone size: .; D gene: TRBD2; CDR3 protein: CASSLGTSGGQTQYF; CDR3 DNA: TGCGCCAGCAGCCTAGGGACTAGCGGGGGGCAGACCCAGTACTTC
J gene: TRBJ2-5; V gene: TRBV13; clone size: .; D gene: TRBD2; CDR3 protein: CASSLVDLAGGLQETQYF; CDR3 DNA: TGTGCCAGCAGCTTAGTGGACCTAGCGGGGGGGCTCCAAGAGACCCAGTACTTC
J gene: TRBJ1-1; V gene: TRBV30; clone size: .; D gene: .; CDR3 protein: CAWSVYREAFF; CDR3 DNA: TGTGCCTGGAGTGTATACAGGGAAGCTTTCTTT
J gene: TRBJ1-2; V gene: TRBV2; clone size: .; D gene: .; CDR3 protein: CASTPTGPYGYTF; CDR3 DNA: TGTGCCAGCACCCCGACAGGACCCTATGGCTACACCTTC
J gene: TRBJ2-7; V gene: TRBV6-5; clone size: few; D gene: .; CDR3 protein: CASSYVSGYEQYF; CDR3 DNA: TGTGCCAGCAGTTATGTAAGCGGCTACGAGCAGTACTTC
J gene: TRBJ1-4; V gene: TRBV7-9; clone size: few; D gene: TRBD1; CDR3 protein: CASSFLKTGAAGLFF; CDR3 DNA: TGTGCCAGCAGCTTCCTGAAGACAGGGGCCGCAGGACTGTTTTTT
J gene: TRBJ2-4; V gene: TRBV27; clone size: .; D gene: .; CDR3 protein: CASSGGFRNIQYF; CDR3 DNA: TGTGCCAGCAGTGGGGGGTTCCGAAACATTCAGTACTTC
J gene: TRBJ2-2; V gene: TRBV5-1; clone size: .; D gene: .; CDR3 protein: CASTLGSTGELFF; CDR3 DNA: TGCGCCAGCACCCTCGGGAGCACCGGGGAGCTGTTTTTT
J gene: TRBJ2-5; V gene: TRBV7-8; clone size: once; D gene: .; CDR3 protein: CASSLGQGQETQYF; CDR3 DNA: TGTGCCAGCAGCTTAGGGCAGGGCCAAGAGACCCAGTACTTC
J gene: TRBJ2-5; V gene: TRBV19; clone size: .; D gene: .; CDR3 protein: CASSIDSWETQYF; CDR3 DNA: TGTGCCAGTAGTATTGACAGTTGGGAGACCCAGTACTTC
J gene: TRBJ2-1; V gene: TRBV19; clone size: .; D gene: .; CDR3 protein: CASKDSYNEQFF; CDR3 DNA: TGTGCCAGTAAGGACAGTTACAATGAGCAGTTCTTC
J gene: TRBJ2-7; V gene: TRBV6-5; clone size: once; D gene: TRBD1; CDR3 protein: CASSQAGTGYEQYF; CDR3 DNA: TGTGCCAGCTCCCAAGCCGGGACAGGCTACGAGCAGTACTTC
J gene: TRBJ1-6; V gene: TRBV7-9; clone size: .; D gene: .; CDR3 protein: CASSGPRSWSYNSPLHF; CDR3 DNA: TGTGCCAGCAGCGGTCCGAGGTCGTGGTCCTATAATTCACCCCTCCACTTT